The present entry profiles one T cell receptor beta chain with its context. Generated by immunoSEQ multiplex PCR, the TCRdb table keeps only in-frame clones and is missing some. The sample lists a few million clones; around 93% were seen once. Trimming pared 1 base from V and 4 bases from J, leaving 15 bases between. Per the germline V gene, CDR1 is SGHVS and CDR2 is FQNEAQ. There are 16 residues in the CDR3. This sample is part of a study of shared clonotypes between healthy human individuals. This receptor was obtained from a man in his late teens or twenties in good health. Some clones in this sample may be carry-over from other donors' samples. Sequenced input: naive CD4+ T cells from PBMCs. Stated subset: CD45RA+ positively selected. V and J are TRBV7-8 and TRBJ2-3; D unresolved. CDR3 protein: CASSLEGPILADTQYF. In DNA form, the CDR3 reads TGTGCCAGCAGCTTAGAAGGCCCAATATTGGCAGATACGCAGTATTTT.